This passage covers 8 T cell receptor beta chains from one sample sequenced in a study of T cell changes during pregnancy in multiple sclerosis. The method was immunoSEQ multiplex PCR; TCRdb's version includes in-frame clones alone and lacks a portion of them. Seen here are tens of thousands of clones, 90% to 95% observed once, and the top ten hold roughly 0.14%. Sequenced material: CD4+ T cells from peripheral blood mononuclear cells, taken after pregnancy. These receptors were collected from a female donor with multiple sclerosis, enrolled in a pregnancy study.

This clone was seen a single time. The limits of the CDR3 on the DNA are not certain, so only TCRdb's listed CDR3 is given. The rearrangement links TRBV28 to TRBJ1-1; the table calls TRBD1, which could not be checked here. The CDR3 is made up of 14 amino acids, end residues included. Germline V lookup: CDR1 MDHEN, CDR2 SYDVKM. CDR3 region: CASSLGSGVPEAFF.

This clone appeared once. The J gene is TRBJ2-5, the V gene TRBV30; the match to TRBD2 covers 7 bases. The CDR3 is 15 amino acids. V was pared by 0 bases and J by 5 bases, with 9 bases of the junction left unmatched. Germline V lookup: CDR1 GTSNPN, CDR2 SVGIG (reference sequence). The CDR3 sequence is CAWSVLDVGGETQYF. The CDR3 DNA is TGTGCCTGGAGTGTACTGGACGTCGGGGGGGAGACCCAGTACTTC.

The chain has TRBV7-8 and TRBJ2-5, with 8 bases fitting TRBD1. This CDR3 region has 15 residues. The V and J ends lost 1 base and 3 bases, in that order; junction bases with no gene match: 4. CDR1 is SGHVS and CDR2 is FQNEAQ in the germline V gene. The CDR3 nucleotides read TGTGCCAGCAGCTTAGGACAGGGGAAAGAAGAGACCCAGTACTTC. Its protein is CASSLGQGKEETQYF.

V and J are TRBV7-6 and TRBJ2-5; 8 bases line up with TRBD1. The length of the CDR3 is 16 residues. J lost 5 bases, V lost 5 bases, and 13 bases had no gene match. Germline CDR1 is SGHVS and CDR2 is FNYEAQ. CDR3 in amino acids: CASSPPGQGMAETQYF. CDR3 DNA sequence: TGTGCCAGCAGCCCCCCCGGACAGGGTATGGCGGAGACCCAGTACTTC.

The chain recombines TRBV19 with TRBJ2-1; D is unclear. Germline assignment: CDR1 LNHDA and CDR2 SQIVND (reference sequence). The V end was cut by 8 bases, the J end by 6 bases, with 5 bases between. The CDR3 runs 10 residues. CDR3 bases: TGTGCCAGTGGGCTCAATGAGCAGTTCTTC. Residues: CASGLNEQFF.

The chain employs TRBV5-1 and TRBJ1-5, with D maybe TRBD1 (5 bases). The ends were cut back, 0 bases at V and 0 bases at J, with 10 bases in the middle. The CDR3 spans 16 residues. Germline assignment: CDR1 SGHRS and CDR2 YFSETQ. CDR3 protein: CASSLGAGSSNQPQHF. DNA of the CDR3: TGCGCCAGCAGCTTGGGGGCAGGGTCTAGCAATCAGCCCCAGCATTTT.

The chain employs TRBV4-1 and TRBJ2-7, with 8 bases lining up with TRBD2. Trimming at V came to 4 bases and at J to 1 base, leaving 9 bases not matched to a gene. CDR1 is MGHRA, CDR2 YSYEKL, per germline. The CDR3 length is 16 residues. CDR3 protein: CASSRQAGTSSYEQYF. DNA of the CDR3: TGCGCCAGCAGCCGCCAAGCCGGGACTAGTTCCTACGAGCAGTACTTC.

This clone came up once. This chain connects TRBV30 to TRBJ2-1; 14 nucleotides line up with TRBD2. V dropped 3 bases and J dropped 10; count of bases not matched to a gene: 5. The CDR3 spans 14 residues. The germline gives CDR1 GTSNPN, CDR2 SVGIG (reference sequence). CDR3 in amino acids: CAWRMGLAGVEQFF. CDR3 bases: TGTGCCTGGAGGATGGGACTAGCGGGAGTCGAGCAGTTCTTC.